The 28 T cell receptor beta chains in this list originate from one sample, sequenced in a study of cytomegalovirus exposure and HLA in healthy donors. Libraries were prepared by immunoSEQ multiplex PCR; TCRdb keeps only in-frame clonotypes and omits some of them. In the table there are 300,000 to 400,000 clones, 80% to 90% of which are singletons. Material: PBMCs. The source is a young woman in good health and CMV-seronegative.

The genes are TRBV5-5 and TRBJ2-1; 8 bases match TRBD1. Losses at the gene ends were 0 bases for V and 7 bases for J; bases not matched to a gene: 15. The CDR3 covers 18 residues. Germline CDR1 and CDR2: SGHKS and YYEKEE (reference sequence). Here the CDR3 reads CASSLALLWQGAGNEQFF. The CDR3 coding sequence is TGTGCCAGCAGCTTGGCACTTTTATGGCAGGGGGCTGGTAATGAGCAGTTCTTC.

The V call is TRBV30, the J call TRBJ2-2, with D possibly matching TRBD2 (6 bases). The CDR3 contains 14 residues. V lost 0 bases and J lost 6, with 11 bases in between. Germline values: CDR1 GTSNPN, CDR2 SVGIG (reference sequence). This chain's CDR3 is CAWSVGLGAGELFF. The CDR3 DNA follows: TGTGCCTGGAGTGTGGGACTCGGCGCCGGGGAGCTGTTTTTT.

CDR3 region: CASRKEAGGGETQYF. The CDR3 DNA is TGTGCCAGCAGGAAGGAGGCAGGGGGCGGAGAGACCCAGTACTTC. The genes are TRBV2 and TRBJ2-5; 8 nucleotides line up with TRBD1. This CDR3 has 15 residues. CDR1 and CDR2 from the germline V gene are SNHLY and FYNNEI. V trimming: 6 bases; J trimming: 4 bases; junction bases outside the gene matches: 10.

This clone was found once. The rearrangement uses TRBV5-1 and TRBJ2-5, with TRBD1 as a possible D gene (6 bases). Trimming took 0 bases from V and 11 from J, leaving 14 bases between them. Germline V gene lookup returns CDR1 SGHRS and CDR2 YFSETQ. CDR3 length equals 13 residues. The CDR3 DNA follows: TGCGCCAGCAGCTTGGACAGGGCTGCTGAGCAGTACTTC. The encoded protein is CASSLDRAAEQYF.

This clone appeared once. The chain employs TRBV15 and TRBJ2-1, with 12 bases that match TRBD2. The CDR3 has 13 amino acids. Germline CDR1 and CDR2: LNHNV and YYDKDF (reference sequence). The V gene end was trimmed by 4 bases and the J gene end by 9 bases; junction bases not matched to a gene: 1. CDR3: CATSMTSGSEQFF. CDR3 sequence (DNA): TGTGCCACCAGCATGACTAGCGGGAGTGAGCAGTTCTTC. Supplemented by reference TRBV15 and TRBJ2-1, the full variable domain reads DAMVIQNPRYQVTQFGKPVTLSCSQTLNHNVMYWYQQKSSQAPKLLFHYYDKDFNNEADTPDNFQSRRPNTSFCFLDIRSPGLGDTAMYLCATSMTSGSEQFFGPGTRLTVL.

V is TRBV7-9 and J is TRBJ2-7; D ambiguous. Germline CDR1 reads SEHNR; CDR2 reads FQNEAQ (reference sequence). The V gene lost 4 bases and the J gene lost 1 base, with 14 bases spanning the gap. The CDR3 totals 15 residues. The CDR3: CASSSDIFLSYEQYF. CDR3 in DNA: TGTGCCAGCAGCTCCGACATCTTCCTTTCCTACGAGCAGTACTTC. The whole variable domain, filled in from reference TRBV7-9 and TRBJ2-7, reads DTGVSQNPRHKITKRGQNVTFRCDPISEHNRLYWYRQTLGQGPEFLTYFQNEAQLEKSRLLSDRFSAERPKGSFSTLEIQRTEQGDSAMYLCASSSDIFLSYEQYFGPGTRLTVT.

The genes are TRBV28 and TRBJ1-2; tentative D call: TRBD1 (5 bases). V was cut by 1 base and J by 3 bases, with 12 bases left in between. This CDR3 region has 15 residues. The germline V gene has CDR1 MDHEN and CDR2 SYDVKM. CDR3 residues: CASSLYPGGDYGYTF. Written as DNA, the CDR3 is TGTGCCAGCAGTTTATACCCTGGGGGGGACTATGGCTACACCTTC.

This clone was detected a few times. The rearrangement uses TRBV27 and TRBJ1-2; D not resolved. This CDR3 has 12 amino acids. The germline V and J ends were trimmed by 7 bases and 5 bases, with 11 bases remaining between them. Germline V gene sequence: CDR1 MNHEY, CDR2 SMNVEV (reference sequence). CDR3 loop: CASTPQAYGYTF. The CDR3 nucleotides are TGTGCCAGCACCCCTCAAGCGTATGGCTACACCTTC.

The chain links TRBV2 to TRBJ1-4; possibly TRBD1 for D (6 bases). V lost 1 base to trimming and J lost 0 bases, with 6 bases between them. The CDR3 covers 15 residues. The germline V gene encodes CDR1 SNHLY and CDR2 FYNNEI. The CDR3 sequence: CASSEEGATNEKLFF. The CDR3, as DNA: TGTGCCAGCAGTGAAGAGGGGGCAACTAATGAAAAACTGTTTTTT.

This clone was picked up a small number of times. The chain is built from TRBV5-1 and TRBJ2-1; D is undetermined. The CDR3 consists of 17 residues. V dropped 2 bases and J dropped 3 bases, with 18 bases sitting between them. Germline V gives CDR1 SGHRS, CDR2 YFSETQ. The CDR3 region is CASSFTAFITVYNEQFF. The CDR3 DNA reads as TGCGCCAGCAGCTTTACCGCGTTTATTACAGTCTACAATGAGCAGTTCTTC.

This clone has a single count. This chain links TRBV6-1 with TRBJ1-1; maybe TRBD1 (5 bases). Trimming shortened V by 6 bases and J by 6 bases, and 14 bases separated the two germline ends. Germline V CDR1 and CDR2: MNHNS, SASEGT. The CDR3 sequence is 13 residues long. Here the CDR3 DNA reads TGTGCCAGCAGAGTACAGGAAGTCGCTGAAGCTTTCTTT. Protein: CASRVQEVAEAFF.

This chain connects TRBV30 to TRBJ2-1; perhaps TRBD2 as D (7 bases). The germline V gene encodes CDR1 GTSNPN and CDR2 SVGIG (reference sequence). Trimming removed 4 bases at V and 4 bases at J, with 23 bases between. This CDR3 is built from 17 residues. CDR3 region: CAWTRVGRGRGYNEQFF. In DNA form, the CDR3 reads TGTGCCTGGACCAGAGTGGGGAGGGGGAGGGGGTACAATGAGCAGTTCTTC.

This chain joins TRBV11-2 and TRBJ2-3; the D is unclear. Per the germline V gene, CDR1 is SGHAT and CDR2 is FQNNGV. Trimming removed 5 bases from V and 3 bases from J, with 15 bases in between. The CDR3 has 15 residues. DNA of the CDR3: TGTGCCAGCAGCCAACTGGCCGCTAGGACAGATACGCAGTATTTT. Amino acid sequence: CASSQLAARTDTQYF. The full variable domain, with the rest looked up from reference TRBV11-2 and TRBJ2-3, is EAGVAQSPRYKIIEKRQSVAFWCNPISGHATLYWYQQILGQGPKLLIQFQNNGVVDDSQLPKDRFSAERLKGVDSTLKIQPAKLEDSAVYLCASSQLAARTDTQYFGPGTRLTVL.

The CDR3 loop reads CSVALGRGNTIYF. CDR3 bases: TGCAGCGTTGCGCTAGGTCGAGGAAACACCATATATTTT. The chain joins TRBV29-1 to TRBJ1-3; D gene unclear. Germline V lookup: CDR1 SQVTM, CDR2 ANQGSEA. With 4 bases removed from V and 4 bases from J, the gap between germline ends came to 11 bases. This CDR3 region has 13 residues.

V is TRBV20-1 and J is TRBJ2-1; D is ambiguous. Germline CDR1 and CDR2: DFQATT and SNEGSKA (reference sequence). Trimming left V 4 bases short and J 5 bases short, with 3 bases between. This CDR3 has 10 amino acids. CDR3 protein: CSATHNEQFF. Here the CDR3 DNA reads TGCAGTGCTACTCACAATGAGCAGTTCTTC.

The chain is built from TRBV7-3 and TRBJ2-2; no reliable D call. Trimming took off 2 bases at V and 6 bases at J, with 4 bases between the two ends. Germline CDR1 reads SGHTA; CDR2 reads FQGTGA. The CDR3 extends over 12 amino acids. The CDR3, as DNA: TGTGCCAGCAGCTTAGCGTCCGGGGAGCTGTTTTTT. As protein: CASSLASGELFF.

The chain carries TRBV2 and TRBJ2-3; 10 bases agree with TRBD1. Germline V gene lookup returns CDR1 SNHLY and CDR2 FYNNEI. V gave up 6 bases and J gave up 6 bases; unmatched junction bases: 9. The CDR3 runs to 15 residues. The CDR3 protein is CASRTGTGEWDTQYF. CDR3 nucleotide sequence: TGTGCCAGCAGAACCGGGACAGGGGAGTGGGATACGCAGTATTTT.

This sequence joins TRBV5-1 and TRBJ2-5; TRBD2 agrees at 7 bases. This CDR3 contains 14 residues. The junction had 7 bases not matched to a gene; V was cut back by 6 bases and J by 2 bases. Germline-derived CDR1 and CDR2 are SGHRS and YFSETQ. CDR3 sequence reads: CASKRDGGQETQYF. The DNA for the CDR3 is TGCGCCAGCAAACGGGACGGGGGGCAAGAGACCCAGTACTTC. The entire variable domain, with the rest obtained from reference TRBV5-1 and TRBJ2-5, is as follows: KAGVTQTPRYLIKTRGQQVTLSCSPISGHRSVSWYQQTPGQGLQFLFEYFSETQRNKGNFPGRFSGRQFSNSRSEMNVSTLELGDSALYLCASKRDGGQETQYFGPGTRLLVL.

The V call is TRBV7-8, the J call TRBJ2-3; 8 bases fit TRBD2. The germline CDR1 and CDR2 sequences are SGHVS and FQNEAQ. This CDR3 has 16 residues. The junction had 4 bases not matched to a gene; V was cut back by 2 bases and J by 0 bases. The CDR3 DNA is TGTGCCAGCAGCTTAAGCGGGGGCCTAAGCACAGATACGCAGTATTTT. Protein sequence: CASSLSGGLSTDTQYF.

This chain uses TRBV28 with TRBJ2-7; 9 bases fit TRBD1. V dropped 6 bases and J dropped 1; count of bases not matched to a gene: 4. The length of the CDR3 is 14 residues. Germline V gives CDR1 MDHEN, CDR2 SYDVKM. CDR3 coding DNA: TGTGCCAGCAGAGCGACAGGGGGATCCTACGAGCAGTACTTC. Residues: CASRATGGSYEQYF. Drawing the rest from reference TRBV28 and TRBJ2-7, the complete variable domain is DVKVTQSSRYLVKRTGEKVFLECVQDMDHENMFWYRQDPGLGLRLIYFSYDVKMKEKGDIPEGYSVSREKKERFSLILESASTNQTSMYLCASRATGGSYEQYFGPGTRLTVT.

V is TRBV5-6 and J is TRBJ2-1; 8 positions agree with TRBD2. CDR3 length: 17 residues. V was pared by 0 bases and J by 3 bases, with 8 bases of the junction left unmatched. Germline V gives CDR1 SGHDT, CDR2 YYEEEE. CDR3: CASSLAGLALGYNEQFF. The CDR3 region has the DNA TGTGCCAGCAGCTTGGCCGGACTAGCCTTGGGCTACAATGAGCAGTTCTTC.

The rearrangement joins TRBV6-5 to TRBJ2-5, with D tentatively TRBD2 (6 bases). Between the trimmed V and J ends, which lost 6 bases and 7 bases, there was a span of 18 bases. Germline values: CDR1 MNHEY, CDR2 SVGAGI. The CDR3 has 14 residues. For the CDR3, the DNA is TGTGCCAGCAGACTACAAGCTAGCGCGGCGACCCAGTACTTC. The encoded protein is CASRLQASAATQYF.

The gene calls are TRBV10-3 and TRBJ1-5, with D unresolved. V gave up 8 bases and J gave up 12 bases, with 23 bases separating them. The CDR3 runs to 14 residues. The germline V gene has CDR1 ENHRY and CDR2 SYGVKD. The CDR3 region is CAIPTGLLTKIQHF. The CDR3 DNA reads TGTGCCATCCCGACGGGTCTTCTTACAAAGATCCAGCATTTT.

The chain employs TRBV27 and TRBJ2-7; 10 nucleotides align to TRBD2. The CDR3 sequence is 15 residues long. Losses at the gene ends were 6 bases for V and 4 bases for J; bases not matched to a gene: 9. CDR1 is MNHEY and CDR2 is SMNVEV in the germline V gene (reference sequence). DNA of the CDR3: TGTGCCAGCAGCGAGCGCGGAGCGGGGGGGTACGAGCAGTACTTC. Translating it yields CASSERGAGGYEQYF.

This sequence joins TRBV5-1 and TRBJ2-7, with 10 bases matching TRBD2. The ends lost 4 bases at V and 0 bases at J; junction bases unmatched: 4. Germline V gives CDR1 SGHRS, CDR2 YFSETQ. The CDR3 totals 15 residues. The CDR3 bases are TGCGCCAGCAGCCGGACTAGCGGACCCTCCTACGAGCAGTACTTC. Translating gives CASSRTSGPSYEQYF.

The chain is built from TRBV6-1 and TRBJ2-1; 11 nucleotides agree with TRBD2. The V segment lost 5 bases and the J segment 12 bases; nucleotides outside the gene matches: 3. Germline CDR1 and CDR2: MNHNS and SASEGT. This CDR3 is 12 amino acids long. The CDR3 loop reads CASSIGTSGQFF. For the CDR3, the DNA is TGTGCCAGCAGTATCGGGACTAGCGGGCAGTTCTTC.

The chain has TRBV28 and TRBJ2-7; D possibly corresponds to TRBD1 (5 bases). CDR1 MDHEN and CDR2 SYDVKM come from the germline V gene. V was cut by 5 bases and J by 0 bases, with 11 bases left in between. The CDR3 is made up of 14 amino acids. The CDR3 DNA follows: TGTGCCAGCAGTACCCGGACACCCTCCTACGAGCAGTACTTC. Its protein is CASSTRTPSYEQYF.

The chain joins TRBV5-1 to TRBJ2-3, with 9 bases that match TRBD1. J was trimmed by 0 bases and V by 4 bases; bases with no gene match: 3. Germline-derived CDR1 and CDR2 are SGHRS and YFSETQ. The CDR3 loop spans 15 amino acids. CDR3 amino acids: CASSTGTGSTDTQYF. CDR3 coding DNA: TGCGCCAGCAGCACCGGGACAGGGAGCACAGATACGCAGTATTTT.